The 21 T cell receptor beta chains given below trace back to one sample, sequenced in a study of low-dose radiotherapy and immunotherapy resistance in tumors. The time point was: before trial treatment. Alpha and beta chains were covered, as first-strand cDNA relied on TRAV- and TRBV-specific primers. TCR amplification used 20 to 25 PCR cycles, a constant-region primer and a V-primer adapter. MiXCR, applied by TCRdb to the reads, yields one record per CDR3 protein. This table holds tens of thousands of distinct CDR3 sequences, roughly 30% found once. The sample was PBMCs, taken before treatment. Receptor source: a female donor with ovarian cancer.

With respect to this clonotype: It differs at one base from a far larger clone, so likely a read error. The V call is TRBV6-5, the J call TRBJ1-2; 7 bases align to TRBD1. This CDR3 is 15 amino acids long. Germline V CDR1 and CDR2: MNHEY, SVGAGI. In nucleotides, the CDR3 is TGTGTCAGCAGTTACTCGGGACAGCCTAACTATGGCTACACCTTC. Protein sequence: CVSSYSGQPNYGYTF.

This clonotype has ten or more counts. The CDR3 region is CASSLAGLAGVNEQFF. The CDR3 coding sequence is TGCGCCAGCAGCTTGGCCGGGCTAGCGGGCGTCAATGAGCAGTTCTTC. The chain couples TRBV5-1 to TRBJ2-1; 8 bases match TRBD2. The CDR3 loop spans 16 amino acids. The germline V gene has CDR1 SGHRS and CDR2 YFSETQ. Losses at the gene ends were 0 bases for V and 6 bases for J; bases not matched to a gene: 8.

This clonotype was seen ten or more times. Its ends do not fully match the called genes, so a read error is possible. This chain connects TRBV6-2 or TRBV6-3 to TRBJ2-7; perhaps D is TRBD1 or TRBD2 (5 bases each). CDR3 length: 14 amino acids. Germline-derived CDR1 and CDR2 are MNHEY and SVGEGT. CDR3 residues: CASRGPGRSSEQYF. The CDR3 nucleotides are TGTGCCAGCAGGGGTCCGGGACGCTCCTCCGAGCAGTACTTC.

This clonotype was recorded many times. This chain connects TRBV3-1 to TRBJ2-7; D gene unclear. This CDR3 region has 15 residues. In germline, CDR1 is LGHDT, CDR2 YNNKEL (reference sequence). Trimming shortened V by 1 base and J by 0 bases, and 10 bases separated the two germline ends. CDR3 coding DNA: TGTGCCAGCAGCCAAGTGGGTCACAGCTCCTACGAGCAGTACTTC. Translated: CASSQVGHSSYEQYF.

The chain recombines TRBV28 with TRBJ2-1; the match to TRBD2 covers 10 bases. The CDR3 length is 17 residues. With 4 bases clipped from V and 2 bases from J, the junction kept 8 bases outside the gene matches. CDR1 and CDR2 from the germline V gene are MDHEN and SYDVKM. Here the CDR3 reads CASSWAPSGSAYNEQFF. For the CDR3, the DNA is TGTGCCAGCAGTTGGGCACCTAGCGGGAGTGCCTACAATGAGCAGTTCTTC.

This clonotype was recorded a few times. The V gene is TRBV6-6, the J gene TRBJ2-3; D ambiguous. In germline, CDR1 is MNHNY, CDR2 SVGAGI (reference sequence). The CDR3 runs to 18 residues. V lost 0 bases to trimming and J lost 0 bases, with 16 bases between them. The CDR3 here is CASSYSNSHPASTDTQYF. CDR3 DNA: TGTGCCAGCAGTTACTCTAATTCGCACCCAGCTAGCACAGATACGCAGTATTTT.

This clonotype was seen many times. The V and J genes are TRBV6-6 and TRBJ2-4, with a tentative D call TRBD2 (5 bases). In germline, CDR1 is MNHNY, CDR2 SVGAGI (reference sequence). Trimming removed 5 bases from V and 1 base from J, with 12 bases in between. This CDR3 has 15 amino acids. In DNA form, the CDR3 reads TGTGCCAGCAGTGTCGGGGAAGGGGCCAAAAACATTCAGTACTTC. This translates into CASSVGEGAKNIQYF.

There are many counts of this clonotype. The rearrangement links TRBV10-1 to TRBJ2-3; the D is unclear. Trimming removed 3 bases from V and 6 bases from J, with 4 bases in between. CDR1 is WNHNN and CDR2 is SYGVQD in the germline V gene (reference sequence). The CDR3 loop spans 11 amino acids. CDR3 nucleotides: TGCGCCAGCAGTGATTTGGATACGCAGTATTTT. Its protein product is CASSDLDTQYF.

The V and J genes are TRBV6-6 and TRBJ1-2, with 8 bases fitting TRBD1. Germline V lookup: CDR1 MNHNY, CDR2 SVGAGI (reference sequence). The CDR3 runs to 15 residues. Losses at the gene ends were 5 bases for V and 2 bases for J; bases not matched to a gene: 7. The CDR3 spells CASSNFRGPNYGYTF. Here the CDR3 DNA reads TGTGCCAGCAGTAACTTCAGGGGGCCAAACTATGGCTACACCTTC.

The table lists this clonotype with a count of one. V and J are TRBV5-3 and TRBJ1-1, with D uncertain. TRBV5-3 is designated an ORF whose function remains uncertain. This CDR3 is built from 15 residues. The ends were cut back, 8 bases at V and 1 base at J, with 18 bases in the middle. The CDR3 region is CASSQDPGGNTEAFF. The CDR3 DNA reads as TGTGCCAGCAGCCAAGACCCGGGAGGGAACACTGAAGCTTTCTTT.

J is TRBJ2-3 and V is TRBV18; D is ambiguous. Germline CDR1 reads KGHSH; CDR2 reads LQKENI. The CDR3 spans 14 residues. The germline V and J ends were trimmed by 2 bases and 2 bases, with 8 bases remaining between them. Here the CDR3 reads CASSPDFYTDTQYF. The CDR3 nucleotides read TGTGCCAGCTCACCAGACTTCTACACAGATACGCAGTATTTT.

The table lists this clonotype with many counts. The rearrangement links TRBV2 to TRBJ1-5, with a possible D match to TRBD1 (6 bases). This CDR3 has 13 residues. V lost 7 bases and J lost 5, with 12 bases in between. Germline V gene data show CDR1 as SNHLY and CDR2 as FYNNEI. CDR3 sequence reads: CASTPGAYQPQHF. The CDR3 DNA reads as TGTGCCAGCACCCCAGGGGCCTATCAGCCCCAGCATTTT.

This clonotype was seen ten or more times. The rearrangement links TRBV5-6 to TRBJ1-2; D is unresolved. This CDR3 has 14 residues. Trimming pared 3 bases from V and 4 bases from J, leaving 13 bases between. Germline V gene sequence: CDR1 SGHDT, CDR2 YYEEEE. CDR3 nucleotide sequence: TGTGCCAGCAGCTCGCCCGACACCCGCTATGGCTACACCTTC. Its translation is CASSSPDTRYGYTF.

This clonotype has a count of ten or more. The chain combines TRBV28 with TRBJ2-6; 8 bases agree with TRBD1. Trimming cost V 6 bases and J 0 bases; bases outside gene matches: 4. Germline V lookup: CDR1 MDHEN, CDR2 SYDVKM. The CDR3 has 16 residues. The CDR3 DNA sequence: TGTGCCAGCAGGTCTGACAGGGGCTCTGGGGCCAACGTCCTGACTTTC. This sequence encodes CASRSDRGSGANVLTF.

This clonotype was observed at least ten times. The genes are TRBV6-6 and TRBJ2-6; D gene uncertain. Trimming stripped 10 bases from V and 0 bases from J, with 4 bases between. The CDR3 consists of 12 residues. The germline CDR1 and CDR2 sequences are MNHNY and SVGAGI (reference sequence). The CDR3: CATSSGANVLTF. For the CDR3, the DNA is TGTGCCACCTCCTCTGGGGCCAACGTCCTGACTTTC.

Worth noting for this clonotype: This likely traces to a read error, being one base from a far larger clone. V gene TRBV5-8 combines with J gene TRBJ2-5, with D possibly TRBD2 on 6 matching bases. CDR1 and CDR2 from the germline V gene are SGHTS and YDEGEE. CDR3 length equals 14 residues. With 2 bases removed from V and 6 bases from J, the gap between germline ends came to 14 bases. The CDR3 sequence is CASSFPAGTKTQYF. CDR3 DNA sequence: TGTGCCAGCAGCTTCCCGGCGGGAACGAAGACCCAGTACTTC.

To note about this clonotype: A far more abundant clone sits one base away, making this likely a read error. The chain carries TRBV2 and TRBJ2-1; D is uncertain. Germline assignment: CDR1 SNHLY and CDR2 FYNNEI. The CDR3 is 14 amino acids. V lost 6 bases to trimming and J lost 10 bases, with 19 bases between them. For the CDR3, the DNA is TGTGCCAGCAGCTGGACCCGCTTATTGTCCGAGCAGTTCTTC. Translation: CASSWTRLLSEQFF.

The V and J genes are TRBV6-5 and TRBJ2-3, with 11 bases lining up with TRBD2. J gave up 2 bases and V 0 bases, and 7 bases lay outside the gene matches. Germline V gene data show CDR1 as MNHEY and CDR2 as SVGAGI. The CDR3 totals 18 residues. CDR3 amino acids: CASSYSTHSGRATDTQYF. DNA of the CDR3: TGTGCCAGCAGTTACTCGACCCATAGCGGGAGGGCCACAGATACGCAGTATTTT.

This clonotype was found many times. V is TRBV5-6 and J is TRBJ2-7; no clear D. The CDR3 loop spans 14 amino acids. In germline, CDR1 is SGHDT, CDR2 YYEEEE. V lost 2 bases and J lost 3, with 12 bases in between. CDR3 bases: TGTGCCAGCAGCTTTGGTACCGCAATCTACGAGCAGTACTTC. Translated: CASSFGTAIYEQYF.

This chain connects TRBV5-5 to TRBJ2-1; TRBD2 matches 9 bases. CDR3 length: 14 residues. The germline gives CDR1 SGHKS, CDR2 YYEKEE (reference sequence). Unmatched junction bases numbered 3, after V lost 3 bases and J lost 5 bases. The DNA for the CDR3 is TGTGCCAGCAGCTGGACTAGCGCCGACAATGAGCAGTTCTTC. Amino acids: CASSWTSADNEQFF.

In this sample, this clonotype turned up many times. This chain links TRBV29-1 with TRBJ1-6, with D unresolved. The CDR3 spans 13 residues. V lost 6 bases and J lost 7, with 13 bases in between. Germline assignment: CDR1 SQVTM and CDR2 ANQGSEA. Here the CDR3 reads CSVVSGPNSPLHF. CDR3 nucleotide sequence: TGCAGCGTCGTCTCCGGTCCCAATTCACCCCTCCACTTT.